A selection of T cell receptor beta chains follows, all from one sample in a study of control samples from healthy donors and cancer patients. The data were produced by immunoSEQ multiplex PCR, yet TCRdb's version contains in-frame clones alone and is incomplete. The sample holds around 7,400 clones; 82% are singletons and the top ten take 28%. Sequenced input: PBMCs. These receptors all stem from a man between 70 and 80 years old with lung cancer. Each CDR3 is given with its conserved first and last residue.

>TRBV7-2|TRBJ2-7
CASSFALGPYEQYF
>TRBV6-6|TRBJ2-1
CASSPVPWGSEYNEQFF
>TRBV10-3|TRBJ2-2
CAISEGQNTGELFF
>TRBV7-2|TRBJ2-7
CASSLDSGSSYEQYF
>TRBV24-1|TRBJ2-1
CATSDTGLAGPYNEQFF
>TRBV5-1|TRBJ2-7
CASSPGASGIRTSYEQYF
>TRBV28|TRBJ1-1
CASKVNTEAFF
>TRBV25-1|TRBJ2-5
CASSPGPGTQYF
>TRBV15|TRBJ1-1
CATSREKQGLTEAFF
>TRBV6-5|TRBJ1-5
CASSYSAWGDQPQHF
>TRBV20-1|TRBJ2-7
CSASAANYEQYF
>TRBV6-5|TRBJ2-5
CASSPSTGRETQYF
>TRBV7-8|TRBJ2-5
CASSRSWLQETQYF
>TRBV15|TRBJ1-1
CATSRERMGSSEAFF
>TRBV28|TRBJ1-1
CASSVGGARREAFF
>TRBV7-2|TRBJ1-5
CASSFTGNQPQHF
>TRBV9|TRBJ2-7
CASSVGWDTSYEQYF
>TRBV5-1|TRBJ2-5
CASSLMGEETQYF
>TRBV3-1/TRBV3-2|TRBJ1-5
CASSPMGGMSNQPQHF
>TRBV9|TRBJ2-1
CASSVGLAGGNEQFF
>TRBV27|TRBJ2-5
CASSFGGRWETQYF
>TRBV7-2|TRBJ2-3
CASSLAGYTDTQYF
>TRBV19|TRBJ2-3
CASSQPGQGTDTQYF
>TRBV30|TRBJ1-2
CAWTGGGYGYTF
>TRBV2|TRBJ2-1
CASSSGTLNNEQFF
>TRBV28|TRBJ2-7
CASRLDRLSYEQYF
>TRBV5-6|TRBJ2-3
CASSEYSDTQYF
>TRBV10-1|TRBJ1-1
CASSVTGMNTEAFF
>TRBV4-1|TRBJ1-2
CASSQQSQGFPHGYTF
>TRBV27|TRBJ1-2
CASVNYGYTF
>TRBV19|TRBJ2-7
CASRGTGSYEQYF
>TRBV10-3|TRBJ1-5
CAISEGAGNQPQHF
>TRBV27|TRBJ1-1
CASSLTLLGNTEAFF
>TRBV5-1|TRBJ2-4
CASSLALGRGDIQYF
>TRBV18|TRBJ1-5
CASSPDRGRSQPQHF
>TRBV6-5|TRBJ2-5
CASSWDRGQETQYF
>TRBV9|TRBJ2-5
CASSVGPSKTQYF
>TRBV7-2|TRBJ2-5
CASSSRQGGETQYF
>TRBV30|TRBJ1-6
CAWSVLGTYNSPLHF
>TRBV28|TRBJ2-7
CASSFNGYYEQYF
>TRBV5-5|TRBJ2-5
CASSLVAGGFEETQYF
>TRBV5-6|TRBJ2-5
CASSLAQGQETQYF
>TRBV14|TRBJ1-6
CASSPRAHKSGLSQALHF
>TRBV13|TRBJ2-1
CASSFTLKIPNEQFF
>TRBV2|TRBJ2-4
CASSEWGDAKNIQYF